This T cell receptor beta chain derives from a study of cytotoxic CD8 clonotypes in ibrutinib-treated CLL. Study context: Among the patients, ten to eleven presented as relapsed/refractory and about 16 as treatment-naive; around 17 showed unmutated IGHV. Response samples were obtained once patients had received a median about 12 months of treatment, range 6 to 36. Study-wide results and limits: Sampling of sustained-remission and progressing patients occurred at differing times. Rising at ibrutinib response, clonality subsequently fell back toward baseline at progression.

As regards this clone: Its antigen is unknown.

The CDR3 runs 14 residues. V trimming: 2 bases; J trimming: 7 bases; junction bases outside the gene matches: 5. Looked up from germline, CDR1 is KGHSH and CDR2 is LQKENI. The assay was immunoSEQ multiplex PCR, and TCRdb's table has in-frame clones only and misses some. The sample yields 55,000 to 80,000 clones, approximately 57% seen once. Sequences were derived from PBMCs, sampled after 12 months of ibrutinib treatment. The TCR sequence derives from a human donor with chronic lymphocytic leukemia. V and J are TRBV18 and TRBJ2-7; 10 nucleotides line up with TRBD2. The CDR3 protein is CASSPIAGGWEQYF. Written as DNA, the CDR3 is TGTGCCAGCTCACCAATAGCGGGAGGCTGGGAGCAGTACTTC.